The clone carrying this TCR beta chain came up many times. What it binds is unknown. The time point denotes: pre-sensitization, week 0. Specified treatment: therapeutic diphenylcyclopropenone sensitization with weekly scalp DPC. Per the germline V gene, CDR1 is MDHEN and CDR2 is SYDVKM. The CDR3 has 14 residues. V was pared by 5 bases and J by 2 bases, with 4 bases of the junction left unmatched. Within the library, unique molecular identifiers were attached to each individual cDNA molecule. TCRdb re-called the RACE reads with MiXCR, one entry per CDR3 protein. The sample includes around 56,000 distinct CDR3 sequences, 9.5% to 10% of them seen just once. This sample stems from a study of human T cells and chemical hapten exposure. The overall study: Patch tests delivered 0.01% DPC to the upper back and were evaluated at 6 days.

Overall study results and limits: PT1 expanded TCR numbers rose with patch test score.

The starting material was whole blood, obtained in connection with sensitization to the hapten diphenylcyclopropenone (DPC). The chain joins TRBV28 to TRBJ2-7; 9 bases map to TRBD1. This clonotype was sampled from a man aged 40-49 years with alopecia areata. Some clones in this sample may be carry-over from other donors' samples. The CDR3 DNA reads TGTGCCAGCAGTCTGGGACAGGGTCCCTACGAGCAGTACTTC. It encodes CASSLGQGPYEQYF.